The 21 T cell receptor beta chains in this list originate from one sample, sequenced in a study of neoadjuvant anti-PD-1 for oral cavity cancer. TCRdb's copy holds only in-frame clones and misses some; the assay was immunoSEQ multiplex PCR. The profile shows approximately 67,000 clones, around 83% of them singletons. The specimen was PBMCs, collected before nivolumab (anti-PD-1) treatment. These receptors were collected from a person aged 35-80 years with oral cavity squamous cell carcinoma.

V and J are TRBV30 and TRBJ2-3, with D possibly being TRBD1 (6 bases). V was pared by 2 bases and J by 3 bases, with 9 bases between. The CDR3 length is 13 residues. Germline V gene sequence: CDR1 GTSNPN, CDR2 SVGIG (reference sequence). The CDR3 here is CAWSRGSTDTQYF. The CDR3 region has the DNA TGTGCCTGGAGTAGGGGGAGTACAGATACGCAGTATTTT.

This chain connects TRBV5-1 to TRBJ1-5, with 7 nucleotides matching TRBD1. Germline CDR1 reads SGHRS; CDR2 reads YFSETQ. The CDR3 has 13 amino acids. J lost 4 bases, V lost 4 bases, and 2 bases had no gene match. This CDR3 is CASSPTGNQPQHF. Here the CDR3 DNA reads TGCGCCAGCAGCCCGACAGGGAATCAGCCCCAGCATTTT.

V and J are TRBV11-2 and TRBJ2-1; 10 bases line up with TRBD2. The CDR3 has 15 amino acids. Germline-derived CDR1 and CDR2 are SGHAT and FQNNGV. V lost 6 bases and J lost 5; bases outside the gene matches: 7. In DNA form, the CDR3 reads TGTGCCAGCAGTAGTCTAGCGGGGGCCCACAATGAGCAGTTCTTC. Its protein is CASSSLAGAHNEQFF. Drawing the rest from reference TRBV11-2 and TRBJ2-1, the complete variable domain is EAGVAQSPRYKIIEKRQSVAFWCNPISGHATLYWYQQILGQGPKLLIQFQNNGVVDDSQLPKDRFSAERLKGVDSTLKIQPAKLEDSAVYLCASSSLAGAHNEQFFGPGTRLTVL.

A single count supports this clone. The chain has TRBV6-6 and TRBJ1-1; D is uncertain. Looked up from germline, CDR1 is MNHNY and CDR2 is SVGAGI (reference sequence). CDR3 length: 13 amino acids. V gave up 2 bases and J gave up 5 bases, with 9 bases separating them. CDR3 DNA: TGTGCCAGCAGTTACCTTGAAGGTACTGAAGCTTTCTTT. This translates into CASSYLEGTEAFF.

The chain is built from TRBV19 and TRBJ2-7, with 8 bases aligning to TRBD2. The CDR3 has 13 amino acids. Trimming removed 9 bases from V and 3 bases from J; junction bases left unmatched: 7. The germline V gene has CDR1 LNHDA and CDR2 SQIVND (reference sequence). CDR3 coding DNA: TGTGCCAGCGGAGCGGGAGAGGGCTACGAGCAGTACTTC. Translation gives CASGAGEGYEQYF. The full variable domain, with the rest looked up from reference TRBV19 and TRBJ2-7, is DGGITQSPKYLFRKEGQNVTLSCEQNLNHDAMYWYRQDPGQGLRLIYYSQIVNDFQKGDIAEGYSVSREKKESFPLTVTSAQKNPTAFYLCASGAGEGYEQYFGPGTRLTVT.

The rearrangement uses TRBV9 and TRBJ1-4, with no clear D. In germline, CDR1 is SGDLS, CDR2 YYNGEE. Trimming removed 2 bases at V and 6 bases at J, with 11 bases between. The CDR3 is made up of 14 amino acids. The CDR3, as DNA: TGTGCCAGCAGCGTTTGGGGTGGCGATGAAAAACTGTTTTTT. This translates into CASSVWGGDEKLFF.

The CDR3 is CASSQDLNTEAFF. As DNA, the CDR3 is TGTGCCAGCAGCCAAGACCTGAACACTGAAGCTTTCTTT. The J gene is TRBJ1-1, the V gene TRBV14; D gene ambiguous. Germline V gene data show CDR1 as SGHDN and CDR2 as FVKESK. V lost 0 bases, J lost 0 bases, and 2 bases lay in between. The CDR3 spans 13 residues.

The CDR3 reads CASSIGRVGNQPQHF. As DNA, the CDR3 is TGTGCCAGTAGTATCGGTAGGGTAGGCAATCAGCCCCAGCATTTT. The chain is built from TRBV19 and TRBJ1-5; D is uncertain. Germline V gene lookup returns CDR1 LNHDA and CDR2 SQIVND (reference sequence). V was pared by 3 bases and J by 2 bases, with 11 bases between. This CDR3 contains 15 residues.

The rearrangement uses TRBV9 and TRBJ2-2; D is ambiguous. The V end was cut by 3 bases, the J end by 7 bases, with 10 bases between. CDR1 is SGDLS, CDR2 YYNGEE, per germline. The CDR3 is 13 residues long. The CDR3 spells CASSEELGGELFF. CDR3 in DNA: TGTGCCAGCAGCGAAGAGTTGGGCGGGGAGCTGTTTTTT.

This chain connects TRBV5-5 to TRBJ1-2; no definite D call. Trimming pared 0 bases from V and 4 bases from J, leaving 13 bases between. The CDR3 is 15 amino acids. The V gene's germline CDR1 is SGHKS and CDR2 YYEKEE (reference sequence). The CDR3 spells CASSLGEKGSYGYTF. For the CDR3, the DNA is TGTGCCAGCAGCTTGGGGGAGAAGGGATCCTATGGCTACACCTTC.

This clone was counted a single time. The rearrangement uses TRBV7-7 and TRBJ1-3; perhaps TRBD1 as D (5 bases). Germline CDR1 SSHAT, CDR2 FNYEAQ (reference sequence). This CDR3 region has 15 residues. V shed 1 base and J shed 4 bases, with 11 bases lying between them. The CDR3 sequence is CASSLVEGPGNTIYF. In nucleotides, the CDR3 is TGTGCCAGCAGCTTAGTCGAGGGACCGGGAAACACCATATATTTT.

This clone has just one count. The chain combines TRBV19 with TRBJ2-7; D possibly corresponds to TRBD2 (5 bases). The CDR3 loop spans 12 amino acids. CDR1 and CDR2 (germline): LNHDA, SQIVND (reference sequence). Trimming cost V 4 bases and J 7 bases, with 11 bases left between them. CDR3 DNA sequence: TGTGCCAGTAGTAGGAATACGGGAGAGCAGTACTTC. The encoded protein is CASSRNTGEQYF.

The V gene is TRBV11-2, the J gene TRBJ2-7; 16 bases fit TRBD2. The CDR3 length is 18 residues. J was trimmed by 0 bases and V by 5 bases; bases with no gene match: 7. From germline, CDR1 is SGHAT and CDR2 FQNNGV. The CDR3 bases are TGTGCCAGCAGCCCCTCGGGACTAGCGGGGGGGTTCTCCTACGAGCAGTACTTC. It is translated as CASSPSGLAGGFSYEQYF.

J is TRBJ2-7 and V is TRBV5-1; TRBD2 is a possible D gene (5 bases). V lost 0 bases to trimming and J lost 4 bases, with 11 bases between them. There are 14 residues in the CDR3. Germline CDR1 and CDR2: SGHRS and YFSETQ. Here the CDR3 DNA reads TGCGCCAGCAGCTTGGAAGTGGGAGTGTACGAGCAGTACTTC. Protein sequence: CASSLEVGVYEQYF.

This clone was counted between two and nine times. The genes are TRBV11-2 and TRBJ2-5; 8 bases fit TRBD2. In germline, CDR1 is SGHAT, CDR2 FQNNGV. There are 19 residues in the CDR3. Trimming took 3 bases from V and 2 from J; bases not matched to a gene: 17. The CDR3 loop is CASSFGALRLAGKQETQYF. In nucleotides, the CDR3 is TGTGCCAGCAGCTTCGGAGCCCTACGTCTAGCGGGCAAACAAGAGACCCAGTACTTC.

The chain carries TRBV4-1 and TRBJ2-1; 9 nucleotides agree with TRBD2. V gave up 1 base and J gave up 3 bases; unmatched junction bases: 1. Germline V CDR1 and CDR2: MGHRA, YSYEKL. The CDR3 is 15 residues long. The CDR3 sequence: CASSQVTSGYNEQFF. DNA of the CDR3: TGCGCCAGCAGCCAAGTGACTAGCGGCTACAATGAGCAGTTCTTC.

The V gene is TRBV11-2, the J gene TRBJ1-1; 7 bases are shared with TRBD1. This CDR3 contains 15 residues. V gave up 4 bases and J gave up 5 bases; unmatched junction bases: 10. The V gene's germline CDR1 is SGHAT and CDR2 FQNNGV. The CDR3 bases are TGTGCCAGCAGCTCTTTGACAGGGTCGAATACTGAAGCTTTCTTT. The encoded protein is CASSSLTGSNTEAFF. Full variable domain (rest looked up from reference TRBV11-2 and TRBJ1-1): EAGVAQSPRYKIIEKRQSVAFWCNPISGHATLYWYQQILGQGPKLLIQFQNNGVVDDSQLPKDRFSAERLKGVDSTLKIQPAKLEDSAVYLCASSSLTGSNTEAFFGQGTRLTVV.

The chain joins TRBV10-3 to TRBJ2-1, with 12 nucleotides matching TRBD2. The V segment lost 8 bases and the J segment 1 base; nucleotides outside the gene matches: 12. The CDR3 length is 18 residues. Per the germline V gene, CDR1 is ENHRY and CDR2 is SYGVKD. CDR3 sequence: CAIGRWLAGGPSYNEQFF. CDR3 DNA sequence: TGTGCCATCGGAAGGTGGCTAGCGGGAGGGCCTTCCTACAATGAGCAGTTCTTC.

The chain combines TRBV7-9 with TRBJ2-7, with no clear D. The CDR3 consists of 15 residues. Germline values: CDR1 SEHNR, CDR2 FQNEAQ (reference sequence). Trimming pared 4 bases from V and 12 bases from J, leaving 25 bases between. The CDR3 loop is CASSSSRDRRETAYF. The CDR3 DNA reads TGTGCCAGCAGCTCCAGTCGAGACCGCCGTGAAACCGCGTACTTC.

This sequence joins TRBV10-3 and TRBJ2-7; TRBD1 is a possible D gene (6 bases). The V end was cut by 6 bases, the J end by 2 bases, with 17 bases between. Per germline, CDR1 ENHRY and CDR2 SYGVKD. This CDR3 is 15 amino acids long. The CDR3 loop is CAIRDRDTPAYEQYF. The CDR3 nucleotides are TGTGCCATCAGGGACCGGGACACCCCTGCCTACGAGCAGTACTTC.

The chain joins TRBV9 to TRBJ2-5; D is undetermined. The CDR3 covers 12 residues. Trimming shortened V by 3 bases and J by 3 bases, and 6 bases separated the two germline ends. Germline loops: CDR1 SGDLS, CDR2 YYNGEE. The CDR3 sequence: CASSATKETQYF. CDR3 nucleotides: TGTGCCAGCAGCGCGACCAAAGAGACCCAGTACTTC.